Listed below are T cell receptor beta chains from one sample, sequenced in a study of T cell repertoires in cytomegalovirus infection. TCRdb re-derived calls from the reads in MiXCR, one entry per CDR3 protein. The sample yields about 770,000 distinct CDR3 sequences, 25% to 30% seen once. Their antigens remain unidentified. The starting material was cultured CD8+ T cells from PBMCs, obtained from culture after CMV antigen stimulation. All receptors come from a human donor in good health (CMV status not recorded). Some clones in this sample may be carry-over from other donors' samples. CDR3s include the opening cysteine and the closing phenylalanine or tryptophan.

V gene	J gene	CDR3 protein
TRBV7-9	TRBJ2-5	CASVRGLSVETQYF
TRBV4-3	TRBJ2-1	CASSQDLPGQGVREQFF
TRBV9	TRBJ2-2	CASSVGDRRELFF
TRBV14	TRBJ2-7	CASSQKHGTSPYEQYF
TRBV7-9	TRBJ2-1	CASSKVPSSYNEQFF
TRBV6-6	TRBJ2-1	CASNIGGPWNEQFF
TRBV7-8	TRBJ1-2	CASSLAGTVYGYTF
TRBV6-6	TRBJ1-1	CASSYYPASGTEAFF
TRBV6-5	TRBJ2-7	CASSYGGSYYEQYF
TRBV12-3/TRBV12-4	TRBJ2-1	CASRMASFDNEQFF
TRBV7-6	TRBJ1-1	CASSPGGFPDAFF
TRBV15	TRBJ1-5	CATSVSNQPQHF
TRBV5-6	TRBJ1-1	CASTKGRSTEAFF
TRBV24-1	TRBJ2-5	CATSGGPKGTQYF
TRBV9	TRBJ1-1	CASSVRGAEAFF
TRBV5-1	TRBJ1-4	CASSLVPHPRQGATNEKLFF
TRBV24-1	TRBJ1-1	CATSDFRSTEAFF
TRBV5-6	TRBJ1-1	CASSSLTTGTEAFF
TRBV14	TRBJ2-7	CASSQGPGTAYEQYF
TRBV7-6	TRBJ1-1	CASSVKDSLEAFF
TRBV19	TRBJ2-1	CASAGLADFNEQFF
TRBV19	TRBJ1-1	CASNRDTETSTNTEAFF
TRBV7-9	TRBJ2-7	CASSTGTGRIYEQYF
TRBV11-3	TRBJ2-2	CASRAGTGAGELFF
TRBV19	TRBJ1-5	CASSIGEQLSNQPQHF
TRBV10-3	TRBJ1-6	CAISDDRETSSYNSPLHF
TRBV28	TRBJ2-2	CASRSLQSNTGELFF
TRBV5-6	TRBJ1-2	CASSLDGDDGYTF
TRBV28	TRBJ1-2	CASRPGQGANYGYTF
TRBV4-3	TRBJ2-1	CASSQDPTGPPNEQFF
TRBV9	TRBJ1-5	CASSASGTPVEAQHF
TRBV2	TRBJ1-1	CASPRGVEAFF
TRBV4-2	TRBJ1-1	CASSQAAGKLGGITEAFF
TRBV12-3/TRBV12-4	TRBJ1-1	CGSSSVNEAFF
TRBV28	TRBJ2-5	CASSLGAGGPETQYF
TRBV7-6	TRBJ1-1	CASSSMALNTEAFF
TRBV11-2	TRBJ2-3	CASTRGGGARDTQYF
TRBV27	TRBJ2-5	CASSLALASGETQYF